This paragraph reports one T cell receptor (beta chain). The data originate from a study of OX40 agonist ivuxolimab in advanced cancers. Across the whole study: Ivuxolimab is an agonistic anti-OX40 (CD134) antibody, and patients were treated with it.

CDR3 length: 16 residues. Deletions cut 2 bases from V and 0 bases from J, with 10 bases between. Germline CDR1 MNHNS, CDR2 SASEGT. Profiled with immunoSEQ multiplex PCR; TCRdb holds only in-frame clones, not every one. Among some 49,000 clones listed, about 79% were seen once. The study sampled blood at baseline, cycle 4 day 1, and cycle 7 day 1. This sequence was found in an adult with an advanced solid tumor such as melanoma, head and neck, liver or kidney cancer. This sequence joins TRBV6-1 and TRBJ2-2, with D possibly being TRBD2 (5 bases). The source was CD4+ or CD8+ T cells sorted from blood, collected in a trial of the OX40 agonist ivuxolimab. In DNA, the CDR3 is TGTGCCAGCAGTGAATATCAGCGGCCGAACACCGGGGAGCTGTTTTTT. Protein sequence: CASSEYQRPNTGELFF.